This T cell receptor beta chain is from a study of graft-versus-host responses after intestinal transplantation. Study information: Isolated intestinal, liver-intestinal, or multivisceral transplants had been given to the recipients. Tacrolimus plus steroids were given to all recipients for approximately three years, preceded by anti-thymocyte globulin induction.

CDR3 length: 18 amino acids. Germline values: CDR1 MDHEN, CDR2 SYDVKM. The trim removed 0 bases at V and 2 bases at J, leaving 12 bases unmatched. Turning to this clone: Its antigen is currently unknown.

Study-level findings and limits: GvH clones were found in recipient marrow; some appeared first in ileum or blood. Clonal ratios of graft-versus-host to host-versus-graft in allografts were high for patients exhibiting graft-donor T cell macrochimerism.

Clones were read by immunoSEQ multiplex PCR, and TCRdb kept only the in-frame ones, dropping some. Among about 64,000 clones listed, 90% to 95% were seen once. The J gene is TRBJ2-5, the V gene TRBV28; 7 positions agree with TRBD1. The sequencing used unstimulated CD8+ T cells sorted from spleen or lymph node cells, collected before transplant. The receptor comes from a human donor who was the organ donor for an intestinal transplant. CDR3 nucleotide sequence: TGTGCCAGCAGTTTATGGTCTACGTACACAGGGGTACAAGAGACCCAGTACTTC. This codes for CASSLWSTYTGVQETQYF.